The rows below give T cell receptor beta chains drawn from one sample of a study of blood T cell repertoires in COVID-19. This table comes from immunoSEQ multiplex PCR, and its TCRdb copy is limited to in-frame clones, with some not included. This sample has around 99,000 clones, with approximately 88% found just once. Sample: peripheral blood. Source of these receptors: a man aged 45-65 years with active or convalescent COVID-19. Each CDR3 is given with its conserved first and last residue. D genes are given only for firm matches. Clone sizes are given selectively: once, few, many, or a class where the clone is expanded.

v_gene	d_gene	j_gene	abundance	CDR3aa	CDR3nt
TRBV13	NA	TRBJ2-2	NA	CASSLGTNTGELFF	TGTGCCAGCAGCTTAGGCACGAACACCGGGGAGCTGTTTTTT
TRBV6-5	NA	TRBJ1-1	NA	CASISWEGEGTEAFF	TGTGCCAGTATCTCTTGGGAGGGAGAAGGGACTGAAGCTTTCTTT
TRBV7-9	TRBD2	TRBJ2-5	NA	CASSLGHSGSSSETQYF	TGTGCCAGCAGCTTAGGGCATAGCGGGAGTTCTAGTGAGACCCAGTACTTC
TRBV5-4	NA	TRBJ2-5	NA	CASSLSAETQYF	TGTGCCAGCAGCTTGTCTGCGGAGACCCAGTACTTC
TRBV15	TRBD2	TRBJ2-1	NA	CATSRGSSGSYKFF	TGTGCCACCAGCAGAGGCTCTAGCGGGAGTTATAAGTTCTTC
TRBV28	TRBD2	TRBJ2-1	once	CASSQGLAQHNEQFF	TGTGCCAGCAGCCAGGGACTAGCCCAACACAATGAGCAGTTCTTC
TRBV6-2/TRBV6-3	NA	TRBJ1-2	NA	CASSYVTDHSPNYGYTF	TGTGCCAGCAGTTATGTGACAGACCATTCGCCTAACTATGGCTACACCTTC
TRBV6-2/TRBV6-3	NA	TRBJ2-3	once	CASSYSSSLASTDTQYF	TGTGCCAGCAGTTACTCGAGTTCGCTAGCAAGCACAGATACGCAGTATTTT
TRBV27	TRBD1	TRBJ1-6	few	CASSLGLRGPSSYNSPLHF	TGTGCCAGCAGTTTAGGTCTCAGGGGGCCAAGCTCCTATAATTCACCCCTCCACTTT
TRBV5-4	NA	TRBJ2-7	NA	CASSLGQRHYYEQYF	TGTGCCAGCAGCTTGGGACAGCGCCATTACTACGAGCAGTACTTC
TRBV4-2	TRBD1	TRBJ1-1	NA	CASSQDQGADTEAFF	TGTGCCAGCAGCCAAGACCAGGGGGCGGACACTGAAGCTTTCTTT
TRBV18	NA	TRBJ1-4	NA	CASSRQEAENEKLFF	TGTGCCAGCTCACGCCAAGAAGCCGAGAATGAAAAACTGTTTTTT
TRBV7-6	NA	TRBJ1-5	NA	CASSLTDSNQPQHF	TGTGCCAGCAGCCTGACAGATAGCAATCAGCCCCAGCATTTT
TRBV29-1	TRBD2	TRBJ2-5	NA	CSVGLAGGGETQYF	TGCAGCGTTGGACTAGCGGGAGGGGGAGAGACCCAGTACTTC
TRBV19	NA	TRBJ1-1	few	CASSPLNPRTGNEAFF	TGTGCCAGTAGTCCCCTAAATCCCAGAACAGGGAATGAAGCTTTCTTT
TRBV10-3	NA	TRBJ2-3	NA	CAIMGPGITDTQYF	TGTGCCATCATGGGCCCGGGGATTACAGATACGCAGTATTTT
TRBV29-1	TRBD1	TRBJ2-7	once	CSVEDPVTGGSYEQYF	TGCAGCGTTGAAGATCCGGTAACAGGGGGTTCCTACGAGCAGTACTTC